Shown below are 22 T cell receptor beta chains from a single sample sequenced in a study of OX40 agonist ivuxolimab in advanced cancers. Profiled with immunoSEQ multiplex PCR; TCRdb holds only in-frame clones, not every one. The table records roughly 25,000 clones, approximately 85% of them present only once. Sequenced material: CD4+ or CD8+ T cells sorted from blood, taken in a trial of the OX40 agonist ivuxolimab. These receptors were collected from an adult with an advanced solid tumor such as melanoma, head and neck, liver or kidney cancer.

The V gene is TRBV4-1, the J gene TRBJ2-7; the match to TRBD1 covers 10 bases. Germline CDR1 is MGHRA and CDR2 is YSYEKL. CDR3 length: 15 residues. V dropped 3 bases and J dropped 4; count of bases not matched to a gene: 6. CDR3 in amino acids: CASSHRQGAAYEQYF. CDR3 bases: TGCGCCAGCAGCCACCGACAGGGGGCGGCGTACGAGCAGTACTTC.

The genes are TRBV6-5 and TRBJ2-6, with D uncertain. V shed 4 bases and J shed 0 bases, with 10 bases lying between them. The CDR3 is 16 amino acids. CDR1 and CDR2 (germline): MNHEY, SVGAGI. Here the CDR3 reads CASSWTESSGANVLTF. In DNA, the CDR3 is TGTGCCAGCAGTTGGACGGAGAGCTCTGGGGCCAACGTCCTGACTTTC.

The chain uses TRBV27 and TRBJ2-3; 10 nucleotides agree with TRBD2. Per the germline V gene, CDR1 is MNHEY and CDR2 is SMNVEV (reference sequence). V lost 2 bases, J lost 6 bases, and 14 bases stayed unmatched. This CDR3 comprises 18 residues. DNA for the CDR3: TGTGCCAGCAGTTTACTTGCTAGCGGGGGTGTTTACGTGGATACGCAGTATTTT. This encodes CASSLLASGGVYVDTQYF.

The J gene is TRBJ2-1, the V gene TRBV5-4; 9 positions match TRBD1. This CDR3 is built from 14 residues. Trimming cost V 0 bases and J 7 bases; bases outside gene matches: 2. CDR1 SGHNT and CDR2 YYREEE come from the germline V gene (reference sequence). The CDR3 nucleotides read TGTGCCAGCAGCTTGGAACAGGGGGCGAATGAGCAGTTCTTC. Its protein is CASSLEQGANEQFF.

The chain links TRBV7-2 to TRBJ2-1; unclear D gene. The length of the CDR3 is 15 residues. With 1 base removed from V and 4 bases from J, the gap between germline ends came to 11 bases. Germline V gene lookup returns CDR1 SGHTA and CDR2 FQGNSA. CDR3 amino acids: CASSLGTTSYNEQFF. The CDR3 DNA reads TGTGCCAGCAGCTTAGGCACGACCTCATACAATGAGCAGTTCTTC.

The chain is built from TRBV5-1 and TRBJ1-1, with D possibly matching TRBD1 (5 bases). Looked up from germline, CDR1 is SGHRS and CDR2 is YFSETQ. The CDR3 spans 15 residues. Trimming shortened V by 4 bases and J by 4 bases, and 17 bases separated the two germline ends. DNA of the CDR3: TGCGCCAGCAGCCCGGCAGCAGGGCTGGCCACTGAAGCTTTCTTT. Translated: CASSPAAGLATEAFF.

The chain recombines TRBV9 with TRBJ2-7; D is perhaps TRBD1 (6 bases). This CDR3 is built from 16 residues. The V gene's germline CDR1 is SGDLS and CDR2 YYNGEE. Trimming removed 3 bases at V and 3 bases at J, with 19 bases between. The CDR3 is CASSDPTGHYDYEQYF. CDR3 bases: TGTGCCAGCAGCGACCCGACAGGACACTACGACTACGAGCAGTACTTC.

The CDR3 nucleotides read TGCAGCGTTGGATCTGAACTGGGCGCGGGGGACGACTACACCTTC. It translates to CSVGSELGAGDDYTF. V gene TRBV29-1 combines with J gene TRBJ1-2, with a tentative D call TRBD1 (5 bases). The CDR3 spans 15 residues. Germline V gene lookup returns CDR1 SQVTM and CDR2 ANQGSEA. V was pared by 4 bases and J by 10 bases, with 25 bases between.

This clone came up many times. This chain uses TRBV14 with TRBJ2-7, with D unresolved. The germline V and J ends were trimmed by 0 bases and 6 bases, with 6 bases remaining between them. The CDR3 runs 12 residues. The germline gives CDR1 SGHDN, CDR2 FVKESK. The CDR3 spells CASSQDWAEQYF. The CDR3 DNA follows: TGTGCCAGCAGCCAAGATTGGGCCGAGCAGTACTTC.

The chain is built from TRBV30 and TRBJ1-2; 8 nucleotides match TRBD1. The germline CDR1 and CDR2 sequences are GTSNPN and SVGIG (reference sequence). CDR3 length: 14 residues. Losses at the gene ends were 5 bases for V and 8 bases for J; bases not matched to a gene: 13. The DNA of the CDR3 is TGTGCCTGGGACGGCCTACAGGGGGGCAACGGCTACACCTTC. It is translated as CAWDGLQGGNGYTF.

The chain uses TRBV28 and TRBJ2-3, with 8 bases fitting TRBD2. V was clipped by 3 bases and J by 4 bases; unmatched bases: 6. This CDR3 is 15 amino acids long. CDR1 and CDR2 from the germline V gene are MDHEN and SYDVKM. The CDR3 DNA sequence: TGTGCCAGCAGTTTCCTCGGGGGGGCCGCAGATACGCAGTATTTT. Translation: CASSFLGGAADTQYF.

In nucleotides, the CDR3 is TGCGCCACCTCTACGCACAGGGGCGCTAACACCGGGGAGCTGTTTTTT. It translates to CATSTHRGANTGELFF. The chain has TRBV10-2 and TRBJ2-2, with 7 bases that match TRBD1. Germline CDR1 WSHSY, CDR2 SAAADI. Trimming at V came to 10 bases and at J to 2 bases, leaving 13 bases not matched to a gene. This CDR3 has 16 amino acids.

This chain uses TRBV7-2 with TRBJ2-1; D perhaps matches TRBD2 (7 bases). CDR3 length equals 18 residues. V was clipped by 1 base and J by 2 bases, with 18 bases between them. From germline, CDR1 is SGHTA and CDR2 FQGNSA. CDR3 region: CASSLVMPGGVTYNEQFF. The CDR3 DNA follows: TGTGCCAGCAGCTTAGTAATGCCGGGGGGCGTCACCTACAATGAGCAGTTCTTC.

The rearrangement uses TRBV7-9 and TRBJ2-5, with D possibly being TRBD1 (5 bases). This CDR3 comprises 17 residues. Per germline, CDR1 SEHNR and CDR2 FQNEAQ (reference sequence). V was shortened by 3 bases and J by 4 bases, with 21 bases between the two germline ends. The CDR3 spells CASSFLLGHREGETQYF. In DNA, the CDR3 is TGTGCCAGCAGCTTTCTCCTTGGACATCGAGAAGGAGAGACCCAGTACTTC.

This clone was observed a single time. This chain uses TRBV5-1 with TRBJ2-3; D gene uncertain. Trimming pared 5 bases from V and 0 bases from J, leaving 16 bases between. Germline V CDR1 and CDR2: SGHRS, YFSETQ. The CDR3 totals 16 residues. This CDR3 reads CASRRSAFSSTDTQYF. As DNA, the CDR3 is TGCGCCAGCAGAAGATCGGCGTTCTCTAGCACAGATACGCAGTATTTT. The full variable domain, rest sourced from reference TRBV5-1 and TRBJ2-3, is KAGVTQTPRYLIKTRGQQVTLSCSPISGHRSVSWYQQTPGQGLQFLFEYFSETQRNKGNFPGRFSGRQFSNSRSEMNVSTLELGDSALYLCASRRSAFSSTDTQYFGPGTRLTVL.

By sample fraction, this clone is medium-sized. V and J are TRBV25-1 and TRBJ1-1; D is possibly TRBD1 (5 bases). CDR1 and CDR2 from the germline V gene are MGHDK and SYGVNS. V lost 10 bases and J 4 bases, leaving 19 bases between the germline ends. This CDR3 has 14 amino acids. The DNA for the CDR3 is TGTGCCACCGCGATAGGGGCAGGAAGCACTGAAGCTTTCTTT. Translating gives CATAIGAGSTEAFF.

V usage is TRBV7-9 and J usage is TRBJ2-2; 9 bases are shared with TRBD1. Germline assignment: CDR1 SEHNR and CDR2 FQNEAQ (reference sequence). The V and J ends lost 3 bases and 9 bases, in that order; junction bases with no gene match: 14. The CDR3 runs 17 residues. Written as DNA, the CDR3 is TGTGCCAGCAGCTTTATACCGGGACAGGGTACCAGCCGGGAGCTGTTTTTT. Its protein product is CASSFIPGQGTSRELFF. The variable domain in full, with the rest retrieved from reference TRBV7-9 and TRBJ2-2, is DTGVSQNPRHKITKRGQNVTFRCDPISEHNRLYWYRQTLGQGPEFLTYFQNEAQLEKSRLLSDRFSAERPKGSFSTLEIQRTEQGDSAMYLCASSFIPGQGTSRELFFGEGSRLTVL.

The chain joins TRBV5-6 to TRBJ2-5; 8 nucleotides agree with TRBD1. The trim removed 3 bases at V and 0 bases at J, leaving 1 base unmatched. CDR1 SGHDT and CDR2 YYEEEE come from the germline V gene. CDR3 size: 14 residues. This CDR3 is CASSWDRNQETQYF. CDR3 DNA sequence: TGTGCCAGCAGCTGGGACAGGAACCAAGAGACCCAGTACTTC.

The V gene is TRBV2, the J gene TRBJ2-3; 8 bases are a match to TRBD1. The ends lost 5 bases at V and 2 bases at J; junction bases unmatched: 9. This CDR3 comprises 16 residues. CDR1 is SNHLY and CDR2 is FYNNEI in the germline V gene. The CDR3 coding sequence is TGTGCCAGCAGTCAACCGGGACAGGAGATCACAGATACGCAGTATTTT. This translates into CASSQPGQEITDTQYF.

The gene calls are TRBV6-1 and TRBJ1-2, with D perhaps matching TRBD1 (6 bases). The CDR3 is 15 residues long. Germline-derived CDR1 and CDR2 are MNHNS and SASEGT. The V end lost 6 bases, the J end lost 4 bases, and 18 bases lay between the germline ends. CDR3 region: CASRGRDTNPYGYTF. CDR3 DNA: TGTGCCAGCAGGGGCCGGGACACCAACCCCTATGGCTACACCTTC.

The chain combines TRBV27 with TRBJ2-3; 14 nucleotides align to TRBD2. The V segment lost 6 bases and the J segment 10 bases; nucleotides outside the gene matches: 12. In germline, CDR1 is MNHEY, CDR2 SMNVEV (reference sequence). This CDR3 has 16 residues. Here the CDR3 reads CASRRGTSGGLTPQYF. DNA for the CDR3: TGTGCCAGCAGGAGGGGGACTAGCGGGGGTCTAACGCCGCAGTATTTT.

The chain links TRBV9 to TRBJ2-7; possibly TRBD1 for D (6 bases). The V and J ends lost 0 bases and 2 bases respectively, with 9 bases between them. This CDR3 has 14 amino acids. Germline V gene sequence: CDR1 SGDLS, CDR2 YYNGEE. The CDR3 sequence: CASSVGWGPYEQYF. As DNA, the CDR3 is TGTGCCAGCAGCGTAGGGTGGGGGCCCTACGAGCAGTACTTC. Together with reference TRBV9 and TRBJ2-7, the CDR3 gives the full variable domain: DSGVTQTPKHLITATGQRVTLRCSPRSGDLSVYWYQQSLDQGLQFLIQYYNGEERAKGNILERFSAQQFPDLHSELNLSSLELGDSALYFCASSVGWGPYEQYFGPGTRLTVT.